Listed here are 24 T cell receptor beta chains from one sample, sequenced in a study of cytomegalovirus exposure and HLA in healthy donors. PCR amplification relied on 60 Vbeta primers (plus 13 Jbeta primers). Clones were read by immunoSEQ multiplex PCR, and TCRdb kept only the in-frame ones, dropping some. The profile shows 100,000 to 150,000 clones, approximately 61% of them singletons. Source material: PBMCs. These receptors were obtained from a woman aged 40 to 49 in good health and CMV-seronegative.

The J gene is TRBJ2-5, the V gene TRBV7-2; 8 bases are a match to TRBD2. Per germline, CDR1 SGHTA and CDR2 FQGNSA. The length of the CDR3 is 14 residues. V shed 2 bases and J 3 bases; nucleotides not matched to a gene: 2. CDR3 sequence: CASSLRGGKETQYF. The CDR3 DNA follows: TGTGCCAGCAGCTTACGGGGGGGGAAAGAGACCCAGTACTTC.

The chain joins TRBV7-3 to TRBJ2-1; 8 bases match TRBD2. The CDR3 is 15 amino acids. The V and J ends lost 4 bases and 5 bases, in that order; junction bases with no gene match: 7. Germline CDR1 SGHTA, CDR2 FQGTGA. This chain's CDR3 is CASSWPQRGNNEQFF. DNA for the CDR3: TGTGCCAGCAGCTGGCCCCAGCGGGGGAACAATGAGCAGTTCTTC.

J is TRBJ2-1 and V is TRBV6-1, with D possibly being TRBD2 (5 bases). Deletions cut 5 bases from V and 4 bases from J, with 9 bases between. Germline CDR1 and CDR2: MNHNS and SASEGT. CDR3 size: 13 residues. CDR3 in DNA: TGTGCCAGCAGTCGCGAGGGATACAATGAGCAGTTCTTC. Translating gives CASSREGYNEQFF.

J is TRBJ1-1 and V is TRBV18, with TRBD1 matching 9 bases. The J segment lost 0 bases and the V segment lost 3 bases, leaving 2 bases of the junction unmatched. The CDR3 totals 15 residues. Germline CDR1 KGHSH, CDR2 LQKENI. CDR3: CASSPGTGMNTEAFF. The CDR3, as DNA: TGTGCCAGCTCACCTGGGACAGGGATGAACACTGAAGCTTTCTTT. The whole variable domain, remainder taken from reference TRBV18 and TRBJ1-1, is NAGVMQNPRHLVRRRGQEARLRCSPMKGHSHVYWYRQLPEEGLKFMVYLQKENIIDESGMPKERFSAEFPKEGPSILRIQQVVRGDSAAYFCASSPGTGMNTEAFFGQGTRLTVV.

The V gene is TRBV9, the J gene TRBJ2-7; TRBD2 matches at 15 bases. The V and J ends lost 3 bases and 12 bases, in that order; junction bases with no gene match: 7. CDR3 size: 14 residues. Germline-derived CDR1 and CDR2 are SGDLS and YYNGEE. The CDR3 sequence: CASSGGTSGGKVYF. The CDR3 DNA is TGTGCCAGCAGCGGCGGGACTAGCGGGGGGAAGGTGTACTTC. The complete variable domain, with remaining parts taken from reference TRBV9 and TRBJ2-7, reads DSGVTQTPKHLITATGQRVTLRCSPRSGDLSVYWYQQSLDQGLQFLIQYYNGEERAKGNILERFSAQQFPDLHSELNLSSLELGDSALYFCASSGGTSGGKVYFGPGTRLTVT.

This clone was detected only a few times. The chain uses TRBV27 and TRBJ1-1; a weak D match, TRBD1 (5 bases). With 4 bases removed from V and 7 bases from J, the gap between germline ends came to 7 bases. This CDR3 comprises 11 residues. Germline V gene sequence: CDR1 MNHEY, CDR2 SMNVEV (reference sequence). This CDR3 is CASSSGVEAFF. Here the CDR3 DNA reads TGTGCCAGCAGTTCGGGGGTTGAAGCTTTCTTT.

This clone has only a few counts. The chain uses TRBV15 and TRBJ1-1; D gene unclear. The CDR3 has 15 residues. The germline gives CDR1 LNHNV, CDR2 YYDKDF (reference sequence). V lost 6 bases and J lost 2, with 16 bases in between. In DNA, the CDR3 is TGTGCCACCAGACGTGGGAGCAACATCAACACTGAAGCTTTCTTT. Encoded protein: CATRRGSNINTEAFF. The full variable domain, its missing parts supplied by reference TRBV15 and TRBJ1-1, is DAMVIQNPRYQVTQFGKPVTLSCSQTLNHNVMYWYQQKSSQAPKLLFHYYDKDFNNEADTPDNFQSRRPNTSFCFLDIRSPGLGDTAMYLCATRRGSNINTEAFFGQGTRLTVV.

Only a few counts were recorded for this clone. The rearrangement links TRBV11-2 to TRBJ2-1, with TRBD2 matching over 13 bases. Germline V gene lookup returns CDR1 SGHAT and CDR2 FQNNGV. This CDR3 is built from 15 residues. Losses at the gene ends were 5 bases for V and 6 bases for J; bases not matched to a gene: 4. The CDR3 DNA is TGTGCCAGCAGCCATACTAGCGGGGGGGCCAATGAGCAGTTCTTC. Translation gives CASSHTSGGANEQFF.

The chain couples TRBV11-2 to TRBJ1-6; 9 bases are shared with TRBD1. The CDR3 covers 19 residues. Germline V gene lookup returns CDR1 SGHAT and CDR2 FQNNGV. After removal of 5 bases from V and 5 bases from J, the junction contained 16 bases not matched to a gene. CDR3 DNA: TGTGCCAGCAGCCCGAGAGGGACTGGTGGGACAGGGAATAATTCACCCCTCCACTTT. Protein sequence: CASSPRGTGGTGNNSPLHF.

The V gene is TRBV4-1, the J gene TRBJ1-1; maybe TRBD1 (5 bases). Germline V lookup: CDR1 MGHRA, CDR2 YSYEKL. V lost 0 bases, J lost 4 bases, and 15 bases lay in between. The CDR3 sequence is 16 residues long. CDR3 region: CASSQEGKGLSTEAFF. The CDR3 DNA follows: TGCGCCAGCAGCCAAGAAGGTAAGGGACTGAGCACTGAAGCTTTCTTT.

The chain couples TRBV19 to TRBJ2-1, with a possible D match to TRBD1 (6 bases). Per germline, CDR1 LNHDA and CDR2 SQIVND (reference sequence). Trimming took 5 bases from V and 8 from J, leaving 10 bases between them. This CDR3 region has 12 residues. The CDR3 sequence: CASSLDSDEQFF. CDR3 in DNA: TGTGCCAGTAGTCTGGACAGTGATGAGCAGTTCTTC.

The chain has TRBV5-1 and TRBJ1-1; 7 nucleotides agree with TRBD1. V lost 1 base, J lost 1 base, and 4 bases stayed unmatched. In germline, CDR1 is SGHRS, CDR2 YFSETQ. The CDR3 spans 15 residues. This chain's CDR3 is CASSLLDRKNTEAFF. CDR3 coding DNA: TGCGCCAGCAGCTTGTTGGACAGGAAGAACACTGAAGCTTTCTTT. Complete variable domain (other parts from reference TRBV5-1 and TRBJ1-1): KAGVTQTPRYLIKTRGQQVTLSCSPISGHRSVSWYQQTPGQGLQFLFEYFSETQRNKGNFPGRFSGRQFSNSRSEMNVSTLELGDSALYLCASSLLDRKNTEAFFGQGTRLTVV.

This clone was observed once. This chain connects TRBV18 to TRBJ2-4; D ambiguous. The germline V gene has CDR1 KGHSH and CDR2 LQKENI. The V end was cut by 4 bases, the J end by 0 bases, with 7 bases between. CDR3 length equals 14 residues. This CDR3 is CASSLGLAKNIQYF. CDR3 nucleotides: TGTGCCAGCTCACTTGGCCTAGCCAAAAACATTCAGTACTTC.

The chain recombines TRBV14 with TRBJ1-1; 9 bases are a match to TRBD1. Unmatched junction bases numbered 7, after V lost 5 bases and J lost 0 bases. Germline CDR1 reads SGHDN; CDR2 reads FVKESK. The CDR3 spans 16 residues. The CDR3 loop is CASSAHRGLLNTEAFF. The CDR3, as DNA: TGTGCCAGCAGCGCCCACAGGGGGCTATTGAACACTGAAGCTTTCTTT.

The CDR3 region has the DNA TGTGCCAGCAGTTACAGGCGGAACTACGAGCAGTACTTC. Encoded protein: CASSYRRNYEQYF. The J gene is TRBJ2-7, the V gene TRBV6-5; no firm D call. Trimming shortened V by 2 bases and J by 3 bases, and 8 bases separated the two germline ends. This CDR3 has 13 amino acids. Germline CDR1 reads MNHEY; CDR2 reads SVGAGI.

V and J are TRBV7-3 and TRBJ2-3, with TRBD2 matching 7 bases. There are 14 residues in the CDR3. V was clipped by 5 bases and J by 1 base; unmatched bases: 3. Germline V gene sequence: CDR1 SGHTA, CDR2 FQGTGA. The CDR3 loop is CASSPGGGTDTQYF. CDR3 nucleotides: TGTGCCAGCAGCCCGGGGGGAGGCACAGATACGCAGTATTTT.

This chain uses TRBV19 with TRBJ2-3, with 15 bases fitting TRBD2. Trimming cost V 5 bases and J 5 bases; bases outside gene matches: 8. The CDR3 runs to 17 residues. The V gene's germline CDR1 is LNHDA and CDR2 SQIVND (reference sequence). DNA for the CDR3: TGTGCCAGTAGTGGCCGGACTAGCGGGGGGGCCTTAGATACGCAGTATTTT. It yields the protein CASSGRTSGGALDTQYF.

The chain employs TRBV7-2 and TRBJ1-5; 10 positions match TRBD1. The CDR3 is 15 amino acids. Per the germline V gene, CDR1 is SGHTA and CDR2 is FQGNSA. Unmatched junction bases numbered 8, after V lost 5 bases and J lost 7 bases. The CDR3 DNA reads TGTGCCAGCAGCCTAATGACAGGGGGCGGACAGCCCCAGCATTTT. The encoded protein is CASSLMTGGGQPQHF.

The CDR3 DNA sequence: TGTGCCAGCTCCCGGGGGACAGGACCCTCTGGGGCCAACGTCCTGACTTTC. Its translation: CASSRGTGPSGANVLTF. The V gene is TRBV7-9, the J gene TRBJ2-6; 8 bases agree with TRBD1. CDR1 is SEHNR and CDR2 is FQNEAQ in the germline V gene (reference sequence). V lost 8 bases, J lost 0 bases, and 9 bases stayed unmatched. The CDR3 spans 17 residues.

The V call is TRBV7-2, the J call TRBJ2-2; D not certain. Per the germline V gene, CDR1 is SGHTA and CDR2 is FQGNSA. Deletions cut 5 bases from V and 0 bases from J, with 13 bases between. This CDR3 contains 16 residues. The CDR3 here is CASSPKATTNTGELFF. CDR3 nucleotide sequence: TGTGCCAGCAGCCCGAAGGCGACAACGAACACCGGGGAGCTGTTTTTT.

V gene TRBV9 combines with J gene TRBJ2-7; D might be TRBD1 (6 bases). CDR1 is SGDLS and CDR2 is YYNGEE in the germline V gene. CDR3 length equals 15 residues. V dropped 0 bases and J dropped 2 bases, with 12 bases sitting between them. In DNA, the CDR3 is TGTGCCAGCAGCGTAGCTCCAGGGGTCCCCTACGAGCAGTACTTC. Translation gives CASSVAPGVPYEQYF.

In its sample, this clone was seen a few times. V is TRBV10-3 and J is TRBJ2-7; the D is unclear. The ends were cut back, 4 bases at V and 0 bases at J, with 10 bases in the middle. The CDR3 loop spans 14 amino acids. Germline loops: CDR1 ENHRY, CDR2 SYGVKD. The CDR3 sequence: CAISGVNSSYEQYF. The CDR3, as DNA: TGTGCCATCAGTGGAGTGAACAGCTCCTACGAGCAGTACTTC.

This rearrangement joins TRBV28 to TRBJ2-3, with 9 positions matching TRBD2. CDR1 is MDHEN and CDR2 is SYDVKM in the germline V gene. J gave up 2 bases and V 2 bases, and 5 bases lay outside the gene matches. The CDR3 length is 16 residues. CDR3 region: CASSLLAGTNTDTQYF. The CDR3 DNA reads as TGTGCCAGCAGTTTACTAGCGGGGACCAACACAGATACGCAGTATTTT.

This clone was detected a few times. The rearrangement uses TRBV7-8 and TRBJ1-2, with TRBD1 identical over 8 bases. CDR1 is SGHVS and CDR2 is FQNEAQ in the germline V gene. V gave up 7 bases and J gave up 6 bases; unmatched junction bases: 7. There are 13 residues in the CDR3. For the CDR3, the DNA is TGTGCCAGCAATACAGGGGGGGGGAATGGCTACACCTTC. It is translated as CASNTGGGNGYTF.